This T cell receptor (beta chain) was sequenced for a study of molecular identifiers for immune sequencing clone quantification (dated by TCRdb to between 2017 and 2018). Context from the whole study: For a replicate experiment, RNA from around 20,000 or 100,000 naive CD8 T cells was divided into five aliquots, of which four were sequenced. This methods study used CD8 T cells to benchmark TCR RNA copy counting and molecular-identifier clustering-based TCR repertoire sequencing (MIDCIRS).

Libraries of naive CD8 T cells were built from anywhere between about 19,000 and 1,100,000 sorted cells, with 10%, 30% or 50% of the purified RNA used. Naive CD8 T cells, defined as CD8+CD4-CCR7+CD45RA+, were FACS-sorted into RLT Plus buffer on a BD FACSAria II. To test detection sensitivity, Jurkat RNA equivalent to approximately nine TCR copies was spiked into samples of roughly 20,000-1,000,000 naive CD8 T cells. Enrichment of CD8 T cells was done with RosetteSep CD8+ T Cell Enrichment Cocktail plus Ficoll-Paque, and ACK red cell lysis came afterward. The CDR3 numbers 14 residues from cysteine through phenylalanine. The DNA shown is the 42-base CDR3, in frame from base 1. CDR1 SNHLY and CDR2 FYNNEI were looked up in the germline V gene. The V end loses 2 bases and the J end loses 5 bases, and a stretch of 13 bases separates them. General findings and caveats noted by the study authors: Modeling indicated roughly 3.3 TCR RNA copies recovered per cell, compared with roughly 9.7 by digital PCR, which implies a capture efficiency of approximately 29%. Naive libraries contained spiked-in Jurkat TCR RNA (more than nine copies' worth), which is not part of the donor repertoire. The sizes of highly expanded clones could end up underestimated when identical TCR molecules share a barcode. Without barcode sub-clustering, chimeric consensus sequences inflated TCR diversity; chimeras reached as high as 47%. In CMV-specific effector cells, over 99% of molecules were held by clones above 20 RNA copies, whereas under 1% of molecules were held by such clones in naive cells. Even against a background of some 1 million naive CD8 T cells, spiked-in Jurkat TCR RNA amounting to a single cell's worth was reported to be detectable.

The table lists this clonotype with many counts. Its antigen has not been determined. No much larger clone exists at a distance of one base, and base qualities are not known. Libraries were constructed by PCR. TCRdb records NextSeq 500 as the sequencer. Bulk TCR libraries were generated as previously described, with the TCR primers listed in Table S5 used. Total RNA was purified with the Qiagen AllPrep DNA/RNA kit. Before any analysis, reads coming from multiple sequencing runs of the same library were combined into one pool. On the study's bioinformatics: Only reads with exact TCR constant sequence were kept, trimmed to 150 nt, and grouped by their 12-nt molecular barcodes. Reads inside each barcode group were sub-clustered using a 15% Levenshtein threshold, and a quality-weighted consensus sequence was constructed for each RNA molecule. Non-functional sequences were excluded, and lower-count sequences lying one edit away from another sequence were also excluded. Barcode sub-clusters with fewer than 20% of the maximum read count were removed, based on fitting two negative binomial distributions. TCRdb's own reprocessing of the public reads used fastp at Q25 and MiXCR and kept productive beta chains. Rows are combined by CDR3 protein, so each entry shows the most common genes and DNA. TCRdb's processing, not the authors' own work, is the source of the V and J calls. Within this sample are about 86,000 distinct CDR3 sequences, with 20% to 25% of them counted one time only. Less than 0.85% of the sample goes to the ten largest clones.

Sequencing was done on a sample of naive CD8+ T cells from blood, with Jurkat cell RNA spiked in. This specimen's cell subset or site label, per the study, means: FACS-sorted CD8+CD4-CCR7+CD45RA+ naive T cells. The sequence joins TRBV2 to TRBJ2-7; D gene: possibly TRBD1, on 6 matching bases. This sequence was found in a human donor in good health. Some libraries in this study had Jurkat cell RNA spiked in. The CDR3 in this case is CASSESQGLDEQYF. The sequenced DNA: TGTGCCAGCAGTGAATCCCAGGGGCTGGACGAGCAGTACTTC.